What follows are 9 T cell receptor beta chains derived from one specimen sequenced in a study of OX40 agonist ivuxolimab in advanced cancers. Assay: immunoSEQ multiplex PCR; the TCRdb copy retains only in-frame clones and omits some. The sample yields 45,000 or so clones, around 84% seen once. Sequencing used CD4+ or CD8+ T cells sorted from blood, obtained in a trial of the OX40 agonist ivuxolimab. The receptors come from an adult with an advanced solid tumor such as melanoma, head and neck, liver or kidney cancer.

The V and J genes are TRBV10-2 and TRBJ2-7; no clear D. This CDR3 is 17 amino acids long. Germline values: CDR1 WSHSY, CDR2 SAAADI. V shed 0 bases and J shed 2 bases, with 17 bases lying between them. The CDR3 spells CASSESLEDASPYEQYF. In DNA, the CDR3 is TGCGCCAGCAGTGAGTCCTTAGAAGACGCGTCGCCCTACGAGCAGTACTTC.

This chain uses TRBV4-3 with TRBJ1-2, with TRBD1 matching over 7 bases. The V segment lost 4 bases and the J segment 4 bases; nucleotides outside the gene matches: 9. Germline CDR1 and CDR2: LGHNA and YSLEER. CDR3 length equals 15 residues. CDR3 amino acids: CASSPTATGAYGYTF. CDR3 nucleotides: TGCGCCAGCAGCCCCACTGCCACAGGGGCCTATGGCTACACCTTC.

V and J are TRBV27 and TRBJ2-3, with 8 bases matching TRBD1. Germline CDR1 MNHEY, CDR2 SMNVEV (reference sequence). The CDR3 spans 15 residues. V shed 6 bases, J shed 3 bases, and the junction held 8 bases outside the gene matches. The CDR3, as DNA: TGTGCCAGCAGCCCCAGGGGGCGAGGGACAGATACGCAGTATTTT. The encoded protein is CASSPRGRGTDTQYF.

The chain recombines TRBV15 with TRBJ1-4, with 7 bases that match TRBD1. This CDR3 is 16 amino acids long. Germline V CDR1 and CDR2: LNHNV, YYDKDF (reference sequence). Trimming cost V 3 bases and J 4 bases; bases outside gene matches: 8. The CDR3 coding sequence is TGTGCCACCAGCAGCCCTGGGACAGCCCGTAATGAAAAACTGTTTTTT. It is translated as CATSSPGTARNEKLFF.

The CDR3 reads CASSRRQVAYNSPLHF. The CDR3 nucleotides read TGTGCCAGTAGTCGTCGGCAGGTGGCCTATAATTCACCCCTCCACTTT. This chain joins TRBV19 and TRBJ1-6; D remains unclear. The germline V gene has CDR1 LNHDA and CDR2 SQIVND (reference sequence). The CDR3 runs to 16 residues. V shed 5 bases and J shed 2 bases, with 13 bases lying between them.

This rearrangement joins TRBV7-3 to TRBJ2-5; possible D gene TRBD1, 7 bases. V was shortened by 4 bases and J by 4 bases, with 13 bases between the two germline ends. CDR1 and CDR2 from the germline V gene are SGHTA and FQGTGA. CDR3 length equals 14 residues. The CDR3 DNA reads TGTGCCAGCAGCTCGACAGGGCGGGGAGAGACCCAGTACTTC. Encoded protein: CASSSTGRGETQYF.

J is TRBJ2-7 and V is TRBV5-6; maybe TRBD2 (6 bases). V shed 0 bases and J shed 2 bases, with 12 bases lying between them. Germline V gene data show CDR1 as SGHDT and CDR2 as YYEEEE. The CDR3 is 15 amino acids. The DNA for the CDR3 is TGTGCCAGCAGCTTGGGTCCGGGAGCCCCCTACGAGCAGTACTTC. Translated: CASSLGPGAPYEQYF.

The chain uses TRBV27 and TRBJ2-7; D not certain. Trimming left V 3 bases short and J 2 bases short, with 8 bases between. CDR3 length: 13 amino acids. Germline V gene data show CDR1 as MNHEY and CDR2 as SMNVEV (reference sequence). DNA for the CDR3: TGTGCCAGCAGTTTCTCGGGCCCCTACGAGCAGTACTTC. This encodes CASSFSGPYEQYF.

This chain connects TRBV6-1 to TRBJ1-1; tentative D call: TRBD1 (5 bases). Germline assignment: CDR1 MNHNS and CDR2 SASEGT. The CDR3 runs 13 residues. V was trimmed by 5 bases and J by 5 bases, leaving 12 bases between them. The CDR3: CASSSGGVTEAFF. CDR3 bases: TGTGCCAGCAGTTCCGGGGGTGTGACTGAAGCTTTCTTT.